This T cell receptor beta chain was recorded in a study of blood T cells in healthy people across ages. A sample-barcoded 5' primer and a J-beta primer mix were used in a second PCR of roughly 7 to 12 cycles. A single record per CDR3 protein comes from TCRdb applying MiXCR to the 5' RACE reads. In the table there are about 780,000 distinct CDR3 sequences, around 24% of which are singletons. CDR3 length equals 13 residues. Germline V gene lookup returns CDR1 SQVTM and CDR2 ANQGSEA. The ends were cut back, 6 bases at V and 5 bases at J, with 16 bases in the middle. These sequences were also reported in another study, on T cells of mothers and their children. Per that paper: From each mother came over 10 million TCR beta CDR3 reads, and from each child came around 2.7 million. Similar thymic selection effects on TCR recombination output appear in pairs, both related and unrelated.

The sequence was collected from a boy aged 5-17 years in good health. Sequenced sample: blood. The chain is built from TRBV29-1 and TRBJ1-2; weak D call: TRBD1 (6 bases). CDR3 loop: CSVTQGLYYGYTF. In nucleotides, the CDR3 is TGCAGCGTGACACAGGGACTGTATTATGGCTACACCTTC.